This T cell receptor beta chain was retrieved from a study of T cell clonality in common variable immunodeficiency. Study-wide findings and caveats: Fewer TCRbeta clones were shared among CVID subjects than controls. Fewer deletions and N-nucleotide insertions were reportedly seen in common variable immunodeficiency TCR beta sequences. Compared with healthy controls, CVID subjects showed increased TCRbeta clonality, mostly in about a third.

This clone came up many times. The antigen is unknown. The CDR3 goes on 3 residues after the read ends, and that part is filled in from the germline J gene. The V segment lost 6 bases and the J segment 5 bases; nucleotides outside the gene matches: 15. CDR1 is MRHNA and CDR2 is SNTAGT in the germline V gene. The CDR3 covers 17 residues. Sequencing input was equivalent genomic DNA from CVID and controls. TCRdb keeps only in-frame clones here, not all; method: immunoSEQ multiplex PCR. This sample has 42,000 or so clones and no singletons, with 2.1% in the ten largest. What was sequenced was peripheral blood mononuclear cells. This sequence was found in a person aged 18-70 years in good health. This chain links TRBV6-4 with TRBJ2-7, with 11 bases fitting TRBD2. The sequenced CDR3 bases are TGTGCCAGCAGGGACACCTACCGACTAGCGGGGAGCCACGAG. It is translated as CASRDTYRLAGSHE. The full CDR3 is CASRDTYRLAGSHEQYF.